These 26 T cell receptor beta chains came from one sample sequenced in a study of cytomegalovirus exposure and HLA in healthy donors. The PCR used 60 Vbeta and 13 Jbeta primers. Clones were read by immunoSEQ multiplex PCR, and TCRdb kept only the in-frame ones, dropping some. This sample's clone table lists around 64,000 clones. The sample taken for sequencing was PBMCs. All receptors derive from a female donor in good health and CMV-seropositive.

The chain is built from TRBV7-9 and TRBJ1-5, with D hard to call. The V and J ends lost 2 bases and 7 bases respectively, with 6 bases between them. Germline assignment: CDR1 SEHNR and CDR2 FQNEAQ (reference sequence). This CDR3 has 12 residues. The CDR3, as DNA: TGTGCCAGCAGCTTAAACGGGCAGCCCCAGCATTTT. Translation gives CASSLNGQPQHF.

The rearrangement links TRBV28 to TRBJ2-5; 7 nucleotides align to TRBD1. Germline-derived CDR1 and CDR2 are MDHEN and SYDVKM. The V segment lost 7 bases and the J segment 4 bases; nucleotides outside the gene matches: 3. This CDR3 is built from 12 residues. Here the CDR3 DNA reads TGTGCCAGCAATTCAGGGGGAGAGACCCAGTACTTC. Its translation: CASNSGGETQYF.

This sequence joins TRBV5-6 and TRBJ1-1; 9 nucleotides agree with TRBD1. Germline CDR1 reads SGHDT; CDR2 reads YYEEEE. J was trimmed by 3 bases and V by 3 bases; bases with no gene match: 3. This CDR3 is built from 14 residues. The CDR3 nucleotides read TGTGCCAGCAGCTCGGGACAGGGCTACACTGAAGCTTTCTTT. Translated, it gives CASSSGQGYTEAFF.

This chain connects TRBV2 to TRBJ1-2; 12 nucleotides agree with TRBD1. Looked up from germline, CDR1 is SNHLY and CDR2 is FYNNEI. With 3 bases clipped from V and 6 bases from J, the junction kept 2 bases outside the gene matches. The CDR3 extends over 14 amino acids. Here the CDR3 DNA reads TGTGCCAGCAGTGAGGGACAGGGGGCGGATGGCTACACCTTC. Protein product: CASSEGQGADGYTF. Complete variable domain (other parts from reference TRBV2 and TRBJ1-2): EPEVTQTPSHQVTQMGQEVILRCVPISNHLYFYWYRQILGQKVEFLVSFYNNEISEKSEIFDDQFSVERPDGSNFTLKIRSTKLEDSAMYFCASSEGQGADGYTFGSGTRLTVV.

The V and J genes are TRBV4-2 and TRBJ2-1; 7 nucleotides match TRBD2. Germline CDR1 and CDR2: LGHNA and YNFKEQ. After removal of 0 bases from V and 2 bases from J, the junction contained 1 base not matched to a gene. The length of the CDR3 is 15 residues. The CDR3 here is CASSQEAGPYNEQFF. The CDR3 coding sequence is TGTGCCAGCAGCCAAGAAGCGGGGCCCTACAATGAGCAGTTCTTC.

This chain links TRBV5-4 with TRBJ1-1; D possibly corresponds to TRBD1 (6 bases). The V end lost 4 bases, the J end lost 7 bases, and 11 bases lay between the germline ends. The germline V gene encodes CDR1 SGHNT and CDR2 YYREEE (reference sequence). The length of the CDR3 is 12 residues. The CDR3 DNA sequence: TGTGCCAGCAGCACAGGGCTGGGTGAAGCTTTCTTT. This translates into CASSTGLGEAFF. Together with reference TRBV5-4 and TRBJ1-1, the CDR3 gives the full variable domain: ETGVTQSPTHLIKTRGQQVTLRCSSQSGHNTVSWYQQALGQGPQFIFQYYREEENGRGNFPPRFSGLQFPNYSSELNVNALELDDSALYLCASSTGLGEAFFGQGTRLTVV.

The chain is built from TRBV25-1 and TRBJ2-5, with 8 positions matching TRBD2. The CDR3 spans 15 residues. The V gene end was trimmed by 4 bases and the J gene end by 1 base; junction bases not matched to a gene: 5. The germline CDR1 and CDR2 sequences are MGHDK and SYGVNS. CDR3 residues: CASSGGLAGQETQYF. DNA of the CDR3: TGTGCCAGCAGTGGGGGGCTAGCGGGCCAAGAGACCCAGTACTTC.

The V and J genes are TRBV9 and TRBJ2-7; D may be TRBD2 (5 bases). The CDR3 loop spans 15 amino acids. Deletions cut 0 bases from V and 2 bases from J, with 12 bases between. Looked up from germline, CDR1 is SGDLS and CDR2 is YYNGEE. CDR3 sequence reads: CASSVGSGSPYEQYF. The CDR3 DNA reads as TGTGCCAGCAGCGTAGGAAGCGGCAGCCCCTACGAGCAGTACTTC.

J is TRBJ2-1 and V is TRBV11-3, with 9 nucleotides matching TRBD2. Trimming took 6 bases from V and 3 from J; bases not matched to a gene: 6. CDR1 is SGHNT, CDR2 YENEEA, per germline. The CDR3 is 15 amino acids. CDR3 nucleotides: TGTGCCAGCAGTCGACGACTAGCGGACTACAATGAGCAGTTCTTC. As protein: CASSRRLADYNEQFF.

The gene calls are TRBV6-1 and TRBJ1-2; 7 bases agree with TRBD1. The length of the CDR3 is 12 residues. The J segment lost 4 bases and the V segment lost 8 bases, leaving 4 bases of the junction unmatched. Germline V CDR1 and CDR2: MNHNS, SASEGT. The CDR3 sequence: CASQTGTYGYTF. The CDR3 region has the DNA TGTGCCAGCCAGACAGGGACCTATGGCTACACCTTC.

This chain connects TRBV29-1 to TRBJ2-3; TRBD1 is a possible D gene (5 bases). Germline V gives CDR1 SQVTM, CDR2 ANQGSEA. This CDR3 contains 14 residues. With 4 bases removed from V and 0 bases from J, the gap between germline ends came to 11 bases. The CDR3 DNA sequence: TGCAGCGTTGTCGGCAGGGTAAGCACAGATACGCAGTATTTT. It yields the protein CSVVGRVSTDTQYF.

CDR3 nucleotides: TGTGCCAGCAGTTTTAGGGGGCTTGGTACTGAAGCTTTCTTT. It specifies CASSFRGLGTEAFF. The chain joins TRBV27 to TRBJ1-1, with 7 bases identical to TRBD1. Germline V gene sequence: CDR1 MNHEY, CDR2 SMNVEV (reference sequence). The junction had 6 bases not matched to a gene; V was cut back by 3 bases and J by 5 bases. The CDR3 sequence is 14 residues long.

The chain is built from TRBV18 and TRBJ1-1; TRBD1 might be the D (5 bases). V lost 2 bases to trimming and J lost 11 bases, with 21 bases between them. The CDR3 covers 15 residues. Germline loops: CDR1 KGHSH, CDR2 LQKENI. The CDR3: CASSPLEGRGTRAFF. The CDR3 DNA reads TGTGCCAGCTCACCATTGGAGGGGCGGGGTACGAGGGCTTTCTTT.

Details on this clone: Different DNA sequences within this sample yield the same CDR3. The CDR3 loop is CASSPGQNTEAFF. For the CDR3, the DNA is TGTGCCAGCTCACCGGGACAGAACACTGAAGCTTTCTTT. The rearrangement uses TRBV18 and TRBJ1-1, with a tentative D call TRBD1 (6 bases). Germline-derived CDR1 and CDR2 are KGHSH and LQKENI. The CDR3 runs to 13 residues. Deletions cut 3 bases from V and 1 base from J, with 6 bases between.

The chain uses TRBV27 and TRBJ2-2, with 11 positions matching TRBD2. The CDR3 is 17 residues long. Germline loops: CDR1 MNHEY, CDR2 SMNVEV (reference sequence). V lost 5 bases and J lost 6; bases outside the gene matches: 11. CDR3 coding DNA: TGTGCCAGCAGTCCCCGGGGGACGGGACTAGCGGCCGGGGAGCTGTTTTTT. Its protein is CASSPRGTGLAAGELFF.

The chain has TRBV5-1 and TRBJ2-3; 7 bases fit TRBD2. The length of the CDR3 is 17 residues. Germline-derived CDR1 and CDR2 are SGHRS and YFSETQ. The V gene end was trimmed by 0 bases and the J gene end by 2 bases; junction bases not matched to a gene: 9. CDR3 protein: CASSLGLAGDVTDTQYF. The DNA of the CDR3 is TGCGCCAGCAGCTTGGGACTTGCGGGAGATGTCACAGATACGCAGTATTTT.

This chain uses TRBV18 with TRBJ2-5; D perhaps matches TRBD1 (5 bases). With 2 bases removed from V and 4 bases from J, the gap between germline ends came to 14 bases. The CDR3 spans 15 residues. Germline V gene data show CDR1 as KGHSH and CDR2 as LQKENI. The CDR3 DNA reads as TGTGCCAGCTCACCAGCTACTCAAAGGGGAGAGACCCAGTACTTC. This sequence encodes CASSPATQRGETQYF.

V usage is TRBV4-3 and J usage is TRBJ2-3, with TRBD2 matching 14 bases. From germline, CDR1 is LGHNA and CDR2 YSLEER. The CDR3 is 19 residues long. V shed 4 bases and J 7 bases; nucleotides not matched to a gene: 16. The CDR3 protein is CASSRSLRTSGRSGNTQYF. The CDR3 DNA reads TGCGCCAGCAGCCGGTCACTTAGGACTAGCGGGAGGTCCGGAAATACGCAGTATTTT.

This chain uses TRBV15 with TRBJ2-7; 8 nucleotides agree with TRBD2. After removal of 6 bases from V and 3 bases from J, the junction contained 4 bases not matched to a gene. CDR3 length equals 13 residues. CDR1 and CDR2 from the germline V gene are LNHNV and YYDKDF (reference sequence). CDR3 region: CATRKAGVYEQYF. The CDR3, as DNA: TGTGCCACCAGGAAAGCGGGGGTCTACGAGCAGTACTTC.

CDR3 nucleotide sequence: TGTGCCAGCAGTTGGGTGGGTAGGGGCTATGGCTACACCTTC. It specifies CASSWVGRGYGYTF. V gene TRBV28 combines with J gene TRBJ1-2; D perhaps matches TRBD1 (5 bases). Germline V gene lookup returns CDR1 MDHEN and CDR2 SYDVKM. The CDR3 contains 14 residues. The V gene lost 4 bases and the J gene lost 4 bases, with 13 bases spanning the gap.

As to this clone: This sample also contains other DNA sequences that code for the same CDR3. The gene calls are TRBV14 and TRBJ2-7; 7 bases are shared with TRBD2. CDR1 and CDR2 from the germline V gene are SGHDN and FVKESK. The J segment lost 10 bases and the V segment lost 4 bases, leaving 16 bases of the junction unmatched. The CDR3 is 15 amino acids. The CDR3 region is CASSRPAGTTLIQYF. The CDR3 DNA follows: TGTGCCAGCAGCCGCCCAGCCGGGACTACACTGATCCAGTACTTC.

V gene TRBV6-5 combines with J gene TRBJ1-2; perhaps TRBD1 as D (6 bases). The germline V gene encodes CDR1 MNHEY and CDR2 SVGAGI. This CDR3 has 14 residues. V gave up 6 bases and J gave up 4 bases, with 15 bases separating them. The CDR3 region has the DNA TGTGCCAGCAGCCCCCAACAGGGTGTCTATGGCTACACCTTC. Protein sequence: CASSPQQGVYGYTF.

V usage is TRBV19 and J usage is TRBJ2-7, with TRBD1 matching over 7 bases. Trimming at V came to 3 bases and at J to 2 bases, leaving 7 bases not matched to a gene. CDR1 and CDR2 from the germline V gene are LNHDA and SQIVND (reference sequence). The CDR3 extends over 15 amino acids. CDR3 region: CASSIVTGPTYEQYF. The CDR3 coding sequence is TGTGCCAGTAGTATCGTGACAGGGCCTACCTACGAGCAGTACTTC.

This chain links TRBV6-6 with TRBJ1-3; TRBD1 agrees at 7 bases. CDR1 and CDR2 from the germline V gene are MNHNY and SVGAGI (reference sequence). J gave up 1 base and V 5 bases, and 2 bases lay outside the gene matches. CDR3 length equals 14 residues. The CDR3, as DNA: TGTGCCAGCAGTGCGACAGGGTCTGGAAACACCATATATTTT. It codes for CASSATGSGNTIYF.

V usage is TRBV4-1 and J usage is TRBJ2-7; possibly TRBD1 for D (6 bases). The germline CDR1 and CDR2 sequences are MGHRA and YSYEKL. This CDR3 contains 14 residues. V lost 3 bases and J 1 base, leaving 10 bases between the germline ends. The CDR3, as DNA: TGCGCCAGCAGCCAGGGGGCTGGGTCCTACGAGCAGTACTTC. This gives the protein CASSQGAGSYEQYF.

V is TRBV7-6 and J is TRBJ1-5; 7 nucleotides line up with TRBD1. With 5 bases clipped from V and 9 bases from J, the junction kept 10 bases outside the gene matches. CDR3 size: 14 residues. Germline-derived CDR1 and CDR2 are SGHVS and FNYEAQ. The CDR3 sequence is CASSPRQGLRPQHF. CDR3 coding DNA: TGTGCCAGCAGCCCACGACAGGGTCTTCGGCCCCAGCATTTT. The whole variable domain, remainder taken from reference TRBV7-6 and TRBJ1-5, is GAGVSQSPRYKVTKRGQDVALRCDPISGHVSLYWYRQALGQGPEFLTYFNYEAQQDKSGLPNDRFSAERPEGSISTLTIQRTEQRDSAMYRCASSPRQGLRPQHFGDGTRLSIL.